These 25 T cell receptor beta chains originate from one sample sequenced in a study of blood T cell repertoires in COVID-19. Sequencing was performed with immunoSEQ multiplex PCR; in TCRdb, only in-frame clones are kept and a portion is missing. The repertoire holds a few hundred thousand clones, with about 85% as singletons. Sequenced: peripheral blood. These receptors were taken from a woman between 18 and 29 years old with acute or convalescent COVID-19.

This clone came up once. V is TRBV7-2 and J is TRBJ1-5, with 7 bases fitting TRBD1. The germline V gene encodes CDR1 SGHTA and CDR2 FQGNSA. Germline trimming cut 2 bases from V and 6 bases from J; bases unmatched to any gene: 7. The CDR3 sequence is 15 residues long. CDR3 amino acids: CASSLMLGGVQPQHF. The CDR3 DNA sequence: TGTGCCAGCAGCTTAATGTTAGGGGGCGTTCAGCCCCAGCATTTT.

The V gene is TRBV19, the J gene TRBJ1-2, with TRBD1 matching over 8 bases. The CDR3 is 13 residues long. Trimming cost V 5 bases and J 4 bases; bases outside gene matches: 3. Germline V CDR1 and CDR2: LNHDA, SQIVND (reference sequence). CDR3 DNA sequence: TGTGCCAGTAGTGGACAGGGTGGCTATGGCTACACCTTC. Protein: CASSGQGGYGYTF.

CDR3: CASSVVVDTQYF. The DNA for the CDR3 is TGTGCCAGCAGCGTAGTAGTAGATACGCAGTATTTT. The chain is built from TRBV9 and TRBJ2-3, with D uncertain. The V gene lost 0 bases and the J gene lost 5 bases, with 4 bases spanning the gap. Germline loops: CDR1 SGDLS, CDR2 YYNGEE. The CDR3 covers 12 residues.

This clone has a single count. The chain joins TRBV30 to TRBJ2-2; D ambiguous. Germline V gene data show CDR1 as GTSNPN and CDR2 as SVGIG (reference sequence). The CDR3 has 13 amino acids. V lost 3 bases to trimming and J lost 1 base, with 6 bases between them. The CDR3 DNA sequence: TGTGCCTGGAGGGCAGGGAACACCGGGGAGCTGTTTTTT. Amino acids: CAWRAGNTGELFF.

The chain recombines TRBV4-1 with TRBJ2-5; weak D call: TRBD1 (6 bases). The CDR3 length is 16 residues. Germline CDR1 is MGHRA and CDR2 is YSYEKL. Trimming cost V 1 base and J 2 bases, with 14 bases left between them. CDR3 coding DNA: TGCGCCAGCAGCCAAGGACCGGACAGACCTCAAGAGACCCAGTACTTC. Its protein is CASSQGPDRPQETQYF.

The chain joins TRBV5-1 to TRBJ2-7, with TRBD1 identical over 7 bases. V shed 3 bases and J 0 bases; nucleotides not matched to a gene: 6. Germline loops: CDR1 SGHRS, CDR2 YFSETQ. The CDR3 is made up of 15 amino acids. The CDR3 region is CASSSGQVISYEQYF. CDR3 nucleotides: TGCGCCAGCAGCTCAGGACAGGTTATCTCCTACGAGCAGTACTTC.

This chain uses TRBV28 with TRBJ2-5; TRBD2 aligns across 7 bases. Germline lookup yields CDR1 MDHEN and CDR2 SYDVKM. V trimming: 5 bases; J trimming: 2 bases; junction bases outside the gene matches: 5. CDR3 length equals 14 residues. The CDR3 DNA reads as TGTGCCAGCAGTATACTAGCGTTACAAGAGACCCAGTACTTC. Protein sequence: CASSILALQETQYF.

The chain recombines TRBV19 with TRBJ1-1; 8 bases line up with TRBD1. Germline values: CDR1 LNHDA, CDR2 SQIVND (reference sequence). This CDR3 comprises 14 residues. J lost 11 bases, V lost 4 bases, and 12 bases had no gene match. CDR3 region: CASSSSSGGAEAFF. CDR3 DNA: TGTGCCAGTAGTAGTTCCTCAGGGGGCGCGGAGGCTTTCTTT.

V is TRBV11-2 and J is TRBJ1-1; the D is unclear. This CDR3 has 15 residues. The germline CDR1 and CDR2 sequences are SGHAT and FQNNGV. The V end lost 5 bases, the J end lost 1 base, and 14 bases lay between the germline ends. The CDR3, as DNA: TGTGCCAGCAGCGATGCCCGAGGCGGGAACACTGAAGCTTTCTTT. It encodes CASSDARGGNTEAFF.

The J gene is TRBJ1-1, the V gene TRBV3-1 (or the pseudogene TRBV3-2); the D is unclear. The CDR3 has 15 residues. Germline V gives CDR1 LGHDT, CDR2 YNNKEL (reference sequence). Trimming shortened V by 1 base and J by 0 bases, and 9 bases separated the two germline ends. The CDR3 spells CASSQAQKLNTEAFF. In DNA, the CDR3 is TGTGCCAGCAGCCAAGCGCAGAAATTGAACACTGAAGCTTTCTTT.

This rearrangement joins TRBV18 to TRBJ2-1, with 9 positions matching TRBD1. The V gene end was trimmed by 3 bases and the J gene end by 0 bases; junction bases not matched to a gene: 6. The CDR3 length is 17 residues. CDR1 is KGHSH and CDR2 is LQKENI in the germline V gene. In nucleotides, the CDR3 is TGTGCCAGCTCACCCCGGACAGGGGAGAGCTCCTACAATGAGCAGTTCTTC. It codes for CASSPRTGESSYNEQFF.

In this sample, this clone turned up once. The rearrangement joins TRBV24-1 to TRBJ2-1; 9 bases map to TRBD1. This CDR3 contains 17 residues. V gave up 3 bases and J gave up 0 bases; unmatched junction bases: 5. The germline V gene has CDR1 KGHDR and CDR2 SFDVKD. This chain's CDR3 is CATSDKTGGRSYNEQFF. CDR3 DNA sequence: TGTGCCACCAGTGATAAAACAGGGGGCCGCTCCTACAATGAGCAGTTCTTC.

The genes are TRBV3-1 (or the pseudogene TRBV3-2) and TRBJ1-4; TRBD1 might be the D (6 bases). Looked up from germline, CDR1 is LGHDT and CDR2 is YNNKEL (reference sequence). There are 15 residues in the CDR3. V was trimmed by 4 bases and J by 8 bases, leaving 17 bases between them. CDR3 amino acids: CASSPGGRDTEKLFF. The CDR3 DNA follows: TGTGCCAGCAGCCCCGGCGGGAGGGACACAGAAAAACTGTTTTTT.

V and J are TRBV9 and TRBJ1-5, with D uncertain. V dropped 0 bases and J dropped 3 bases, with 10 bases sitting between them. Germline V gives CDR1 SGDLS, CDR2 YYNGEE. CDR3 length equals 15 residues. Written as DNA, the CDR3 is TGTGCCAGCAGCGTAGATGGGCAGCTCAATCAGCCCCAGCATTTT. This codes for CASSVDGQLNQPQHF.

This clone was seen only a few times. The rearrangement links TRBV7-7 to TRBJ2-2; a weak D match, TRBD1 (6 bases). Trimming cost V 1 base and J 5 bases, with 11 bases left between them. Germline V gene data show CDR1 as SSHAT and CDR2 as FNYEAQ (reference sequence). The CDR3 is made up of 15 amino acids. The CDR3 coding sequence is TGTGCCAGCAGCTTAGACCCAACAGGGACCGGGGAGCTGTTTTTT. This sequence encodes CASSLDPTGTGELFF.

V and J are TRBV2 and TRBJ1-3, with D unclear. Germline V lookup: CDR1 SNHLY, CDR2 FYNNEI. The V end was cut by 3 bases, the J end by 0 bases, with 6 bases between. The CDR3 runs 14 residues. CDR3 nucleotide sequence: TGTGCCAGCAGTGAGCGCGACTCTGGAAACACCATATATTTT. Residues: CASSERDSGNTIYF.

The gene calls are TRBV7-8 and TRBJ2-1; D is undetermined. The V end was cut by 1 base, the J end by 7 bases, with 11 bases between. Germline-derived CDR1 and CDR2 are SGHVS and FQNEAQ. The CDR3 loop spans 14 amino acids. The CDR3 sequence: CASSLDRVPNEQFF. For the CDR3, the DNA is TGTGCCAGCAGCTTAGACCGAGTGCCTAATGAGCAGTTCTTC.

This clone was counted only a few times. The V call is TRBV6-1, the J call TRBJ1-5; D possibly corresponds to TRBD1 (6 bases). The CDR3 is made up of 19 amino acids. The germline CDR1 and CDR2 sequences are MNHNS and SASEGT. V was shortened by 2 bases and J by 0 bases, with 20 bases between the two germline ends. The CDR3 is CASSEYLLLGQNSNQPQHF. CDR3 DNA: TGTGCCAGCAGTGAATACTTGCTCTTGGGACAAAATAGCAATCAGCCCCAGCATTTT.

This rearrangement joins TRBV5-1 to TRBJ2-5; 9 bases are a match to TRBD1. J gave up 4 bases and V 6 bases, and 4 bases lay outside the gene matches. The CDR3 is 13 amino acids. Germline-derived CDR1 and CDR2 are SGHRS and YFSETQ. CDR3 sequence: CASNVGQGETQYF. The CDR3 DNA reads TGCGCCAGCAACGTGGGACAGGGAGAGACCCAGTACTTC.

The chain combines TRBV3-1 (or the pseudogene TRBV3-2) with TRBJ1-2, with D possibly being TRBD1 (5 bases). The CDR3 is made up of 13 amino acids. Trimming shortened V by 5 bases and J by 3 bases, and 10 bases separated the two germline ends. CDR1 and CDR2 (germline): LGHDT, YNNKEL (reference sequence). CDR3 region: CASSNDSDYGYTF. DNA of the CDR3: TGTGCCAGCAGCAACGACAGCGACTATGGCTACACCTTC.

This chain connects TRBV12-3 or TRBV12-4 to TRBJ2-5; 8 bases map to TRBD2. With V trimmed by 9 bases and J by 5 bases, 8 bases remained unmatched. The CDR3 length is 13 residues. The CDR3 nucleotides are TGTGCCAGTAATAGCGGGAATCATGAGACCCAGTACTTC. Amino acid sequence: CASNSGNHETQYF.

The chain links TRBV5-4 to TRBJ1-1; D gene ambiguous. There are 12 residues in the CDR3. The V end lost 7 bases, the J end lost 5 bases, and 12 bases lay between the germline ends. The germline CDR1 and CDR2 sequences are SGHNT and YYREEE (reference sequence). The CDR3 DNA reads TGTGCCAGCTCAGGTGTTGAAACTGAAGCTTTCTTT. The encoded protein is CASSGVETEAFF.

The chain has TRBV28 and TRBJ1-6, with a tentative D call TRBD1 (6 bases). V was pared by 1 base and J by 7 bases, with 14 bases between. Germline V gives CDR1 MDHEN, CDR2 SYDVKM. The CDR3 spans 16 residues. CDR3 DNA: TGTGCCAGCAGTTTATTAGTGCAGGGGCTCAATTCACCCCTCCACTTT. It translates to CASSLLVQGLNSPLHF.

J is TRBJ2-7 and V is TRBV5-6, with 8 positions matching TRBD1. The CDR3 extends over 15 amino acids. With V trimmed by 4 bases and J by 1 base, 7 bases remained unmatched. The germline gives CDR1 SGHDT, CDR2 YYEEEE. Written as DNA, the CDR3 is TGTGCCAGCAGCCCCGGACAGGGCTTGTCCTACGAGCAGTACTTC. Protein: CASSPGQGLSYEQYF.

Remarks on this clone: The same CDR3 is also encoded by other DNA sequences in this sample. V and J are TRBV19 and TRBJ2-2; the D gene is possibly TRBD2 (6 bases). Trimming removed 1 base from V and 6 bases from J, with 9 bases in between. This CDR3 has 14 residues. Germline V gives CDR1 LNHDA, CDR2 SQIVND (reference sequence). This chain's CDR3 is CASSIVAGSGELFF. CDR3 sequence (DNA): TGTGCCAGTAGTATAGTTGCGGGATCCGGGGAGCTGTTTTTT.